A selection of T cell receptor beta chains follows, all from one sample in a study of T cells after yellow fever vaccination. MiXCR was run by TCRdb on the 5' RACE reads, yielding one entry per CDR3 protein. This table has 360,000 or so distinct CDR3 sequences, about 9.9% appearing once. Sample: PBMCs, taken on the day of the first yellow fever vaccination. These receptors originate from a man between 18 and 35 years old who received the YFV17D yellow fever vaccine. Each CDR3 is given without its conserved first and last residue. The order of the fields is D gene, V gene, CDR3 protein. A D gene is named only where the DNA matches it firmly.

- | TRBV5-1 | ASSSQGGNTEAF
TRBD2 | TRBV6-1 | ATSSGGALDTQY
- | TRBV5-5 | ASSSAPTEAYEQY
- | TRBV6-2/TRBV6-3 | ASSYSGGSWRDGYT
- | TRBV2 | ASWAGNTEAF
- | TRBV6-1 | ASSLQGLWNSPLH
TRBD1 | TRBV9 | ASSVRDRDSPLH
TRBD2 | TRBV28 | ASSFWAGAGGLTAQY
- | TRBV11-3 | ASSFRGGTGELF
TRBD1 | TRBV20-1 | SALIGGTGDTEAF
- | TRBV20-1 | SATGGTYNEQF